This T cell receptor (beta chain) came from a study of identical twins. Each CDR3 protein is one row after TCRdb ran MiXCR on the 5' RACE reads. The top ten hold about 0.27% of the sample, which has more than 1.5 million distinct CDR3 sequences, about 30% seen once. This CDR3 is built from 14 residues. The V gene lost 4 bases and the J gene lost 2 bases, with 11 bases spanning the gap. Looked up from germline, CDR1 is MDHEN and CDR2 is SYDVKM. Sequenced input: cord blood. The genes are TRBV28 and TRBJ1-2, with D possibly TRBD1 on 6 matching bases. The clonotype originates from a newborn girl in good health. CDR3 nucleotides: TGTGCCAGCAGTTACCAGGGGTACAACTATGGCTACACCTTC. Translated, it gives CASSYQGYNYGYTF.